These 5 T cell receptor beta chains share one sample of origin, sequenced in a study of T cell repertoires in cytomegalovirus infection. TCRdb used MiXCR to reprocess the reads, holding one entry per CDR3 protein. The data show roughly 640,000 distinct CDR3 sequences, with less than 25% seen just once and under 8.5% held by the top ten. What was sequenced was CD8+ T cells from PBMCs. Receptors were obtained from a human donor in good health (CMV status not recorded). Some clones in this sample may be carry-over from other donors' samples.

CDR3 in DNA: TGTGCCAGCAGTGATAATAGGGTGTCTTTGATGAAGACCCAGTACTTC. It is translated as CASSDNRVSLMKTQYF. The genes are TRBV2 and TRBJ2-5, with D unresolved. This CDR3 is built from 16 residues. V was trimmed by 3 bases and J by 6 bases, leaving 20 bases between them. The germline V gene encodes CDR1 SNHLY and CDR2 FYNNEI.

CDR3 sequence: CASSQGSTFFPNTGELFF. The CDR3 bases are TGTGCCAGCAGCCAGGGGTCCACCTTCTTCCCGAACACCGGGGAGCTGTTTTTT. The V gene is TRBV7-4, the J gene TRBJ2-2; weak D call: TRBD1 (6 bases). V was trimmed by 5 bases and J by 0 bases, leaving 19 bases between them. The CDR3 totals 18 residues. Germline lookup yields CDR1 SGHVT and CDR2 SQSDAQ.

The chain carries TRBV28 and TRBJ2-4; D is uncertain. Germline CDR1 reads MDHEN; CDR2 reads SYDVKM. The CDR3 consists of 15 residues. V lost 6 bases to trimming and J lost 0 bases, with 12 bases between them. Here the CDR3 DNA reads TGTGCCAGCAGAGGAAACAGACTAGCCAAAAACATTCAGTACTTC. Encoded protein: CASRGNRLAKNIQYF.

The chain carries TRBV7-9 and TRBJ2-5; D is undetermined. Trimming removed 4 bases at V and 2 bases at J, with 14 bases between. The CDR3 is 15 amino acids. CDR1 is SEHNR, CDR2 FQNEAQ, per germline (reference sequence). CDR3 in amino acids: CASSSDESPQETQYF. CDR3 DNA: TGTGCCAGCAGCTCCGATGAGTCCCCGCAAGAGACCCAGTACTTC.

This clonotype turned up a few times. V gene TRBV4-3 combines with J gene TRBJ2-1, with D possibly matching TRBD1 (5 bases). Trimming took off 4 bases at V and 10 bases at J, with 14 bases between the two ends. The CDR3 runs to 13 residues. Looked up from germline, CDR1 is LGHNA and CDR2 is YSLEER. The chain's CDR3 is CASSPQGAEEQFF. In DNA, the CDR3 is TGCGCCAGCAGCCCCCAGGGTGCGGAGGAGCAGTTCTTC.